There are a few counts of the clone carrying this TCR beta chain. Its specificity is not known. This sample is drawn from a study of T-cell reconstitution after alpha-beta-depleted transplantation in children. The study, taken as a whole, reports: It was reported that alpha-beta T cells came from several hundred expanded graft clones (about two months after transplant). Newly produced T cells mostly provided counts and TCRbeta diversity after one year, as hyperexpanded clones declined.

Construction of the TCRbeta library involved unique molecular identifiers. TCRdb re-called the PCR reads through MiXCR, storing one row per CDR3 protein. This sample has approximately 270,000 distinct CDR3 sequences, with 20% to 30% found just once. This CDR3 spans 15 amino acids. CDR1 is SGHDN and CDR2 is FVKESK in the germline V gene. Trimming left V 1 base short and J 6 bases short, with 13 bases between. V usage is TRBV14 and J usage is TRBJ2-1, with D possibly matching TRBD1 (6 bases). The source is a female patient aged 2-9 years who had a stem cell transplant for congenital amegakaryocytic thrombocytopenia, so the T cells may come from the graft donor. Specimen: PBMCs, mostly from graft donor cells, collected 360 days after TCRalphabeta/CD19-depleted stem cell transplant. The CDR3 sequence: CASSQVGGLRNEQFF. CDR3 in DNA: TGTGCCAGCAGCCAAGTTGGGGGCCTCCGCAATGAGCAGTTCTTC.